This T cell receptor beta chain was captured by sequencing in a study of blood T cell repertoires in COVID-19. As for the study in general: Samples of COVID-19 (acute and convalescent) were obtained from the United States, Italy and Spain.

Assay: immunoSEQ multiplex PCR; the TCRdb copy retains only in-frame clones and omits some. Among a few hundred thousand clones listed, 88% were seen once. Germline assignment: CDR1 MNHEY and CDR2 SMNVEV (reference sequence). This CDR3 is built from 15 residues. Trimming removed 3 bases at V and 6 bases at J, with 17 bases between. J is TRBJ1-1 and V is TRBV27; tentative D call: TRBD1 (5 bases). The sequence came from a woman between 25 and 40 years old with acute or convalescent COVID-19. Sequenced input: peripheral blood. The CDR3 DNA follows: TGTGCCAGCAGTTTTAGGGGCGAATATGGGGCTGAAGCTTTCTTT. Encoded protein: CASSFRGEYGAEAFF.